A single sample gave rise to the 20 T cell receptor beta chains below, sequenced in a study of T cell responses to AZD1222 COVID-19 vaccine. Measured with immunoSEQ multiplex PCR; TCRdb has only the in-frame clones, and not every one. The data contain some 79,000 clones, approximately 85% of them singletons. Sequencing used peripheral blood, obtained 28 days after the second AZD1222 dose. The receptor set was obtained from an adult who received the AZD1222 COVID-19 vaccine.

This chain joins TRBV7-2 and TRBJ1-2; 7 bases fit TRBD1. Germline V gene sequence: CDR1 SGHTA, CDR2 FQGNSA. The CDR3 covers 14 residues. With V trimmed by 4 bases and J by 4 bases, 6 bases remained unmatched. CDR3 nucleotide sequence: TGTGCCAGCAGCTACTCTTGGACAGGCTATGGCTACACCTTC. Amino acid sequence: CASSYSWTGYGYTF.

This clone was found once. V and J are TRBV19 and TRBJ1-1, with D possibly TRBD1 on 6 matching bases. Germline V gives CDR1 LNHDA, CDR2 SQIVND (reference sequence). Trimming left V 3 bases short and J 5 bases short, with 16 bases between. This CDR3 has 15 residues. CDR3 DNA sequence: TGTGCCAGTAGTATTCTCGGCAGGGGAGGGACTGAAGCTTTCTTT. Translated, it gives CASSILGRGGTEAFF.

The chain joins TRBV6-2 or TRBV6-3 to TRBJ2-2; D possibly corresponds to TRBD1 (5 bases). The CDR3 is 14 residues long. Germline assignment: CDR1 MNHEY and CDR2 SVGEGT. V dropped 0 bases and J dropped 3 bases, with 5 bases sitting between them. DNA for the CDR3: TGTGCCAGCAGTTACTCAGGGGACACCGGGGAGCTGTTTTTT. This encodes CASSYSGDTGELFF.

The chain has TRBV6-2 or TRBV6-3 and TRBJ2-7; D possibly corresponds to TRBD1 (5 bases). Germline assignment: CDR1 MNHEY and CDR2 SVGEGT. V was clipped by 1 base and J by 3 bases, with 10 bases between them. The CDR3 loop spans 14 amino acids. CDR3 sequence: CASSYLDNYYEQYF. The CDR3 DNA reads as TGTGCCAGCAGTTACTTGGACAACTACTACGAGCAGTACTTC.

The chain recombines TRBV7-2 with TRBJ1-6; no definite D call. The CDR3 runs 14 residues. With 5 bases removed from V and 0 bases from J, the gap between germline ends came to 5 bases. Germline V gene sequence: CDR1 SGHTA, CDR2 FQGNSA. This chain's CDR3 is CASSRSSYNSPLHF. CDR3 bases: TGTGCCAGCAGCCGCAGCTCCTATAATTCACCCCTCCACTTT.

The chain carries TRBV7-3 and TRBJ2-1; D might be TRBD1 (6 bases). Between the trimmed V and J ends, which lost 5 bases and 7 bases, there was a span of 21 bases. The CDR3 has 16 residues. CDR1 is SGHTA, CDR2 FQGTGA, per germline. CDR3 nucleotides: TGTGCCAGCAGCCCCCCAGGGGCGGGCGGTACAAATGAGCAGTTCTTC. The encoded protein is CASSPPGAGGTNEQFF. Supplemented by reference TRBV7-3 and TRBJ2-1, the full variable domain reads GAGVSQTPSNKVTEKGKYVELRCDPISGHTALYWYRQSLGQGPEFLIYFQGTGAADDSGLPNDRFFAVRPEGSVSTLKIQRTERGDSAVYLCASSPPGAGGTNEQFFGPGTRLTVL.

The CDR3 region has the DNA TGTGCCAGCAGCTTAGTAGGGGGGCAGACGGACACCATATATTTT. Protein: CASSLVGGQTDTIYF. V usage is TRBV11-2 and J usage is TRBJ1-3; TRBD1 is a possible D gene (6 bases). Trimming took 1 base from V and 8 from J, leaving 15 bases between them. CDR3 length: 15 amino acids. Germline CDR1 reads SGHAT; CDR2 reads FQNNGV.

The chain uses TRBV20-1 and TRBJ2-1, with 7 bases identical to TRBD1. The germline V gene has CDR1 DFQATT and CDR2 SNEGSKA (reference sequence). J lost 0 bases, V lost 3 bases, and 8 bases had no gene match. This CDR3 is 16 amino acids long. CDR3 in DNA: TGCAGTGCTAGTACACAATCAGGGGGCTCCTACAATGAGCAGTTCTTC. Its protein product is CSASTQSGGSYNEQFF.

The gene calls are TRBV11-2 and TRBJ1-3; D gene ambiguous. The V gene's germline CDR1 is SGHAT and CDR2 FQNNGV. The CDR3 length is 14 residues. The V and J ends lost 2 bases and 0 bases respectively, with 5 bases between them. CDR3 region: CASSLTVSGNTIYF. CDR3 bases: TGTGCCAGCAGCTTAACGGTCTCTGGAAACACCATATATTTT.

The chain employs TRBV4-1 and TRBJ1-2; D may be TRBD1 (6 bases). The ends were cut back, 0 bases at V and 5 bases at J, with 10 bases in the middle. Germline V gene sequence: CDR1 MGHRA, CDR2 YSYEKL. The CDR3 runs 14 residues. Here the CDR3 reads CASSQEGQKYGYTF. The CDR3 coding sequence is TGCGCCAGCAGCCAAGAAGGACAGAAATATGGCTACACCTTC.

The chain uses TRBV19 and TRBJ2-3; TRBD1 matches 7 bases. The CDR3 totals 14 residues. Losses at the gene ends were 7 bases for V and 3 bases for J; bases not matched to a gene: 7. Germline assignment: CDR1 LNHDA and CDR2 SQIVND (reference sequence). The CDR3 bases are TGTGCCAGTACAGGGGGTACACATACAGATACGCAGTATTTT. Its protein product is CASTGGTHTDTQYF. The entire variable domain, with the rest obtained from reference TRBV19 and TRBJ2-3, is as follows: DGGITQSPKYLFRKEGQNVTLSCEQNLNHDAMYWYRQDPGQGLRLIYYSQIVNDFQKGDIAEGYSVSREKKESFPLTVTSAQKNPTAFYLCASTGGTHTDTQYFGPGTRLTVL.

The chain couples TRBV15 to TRBJ2-7; 9 bases agree with TRBD1. J lost 0 bases, V lost 7 bases, and 1 base had no gene match. The CDR3 totals 13 residues. Germline lookup yields CDR1 LNHNV and CDR2 YYDKDF (reference sequence). The CDR3 DNA reads as TGTGCCACCATGGACAGGGGCTCCTACGAGCAGTACTTC. Protein product: CATMDRGSYEQYF.

The gene calls are TRBV28 and TRBJ2-5; D may correspond to TRBD1 or TRBD2 (5 bases each). Trimming stripped 5 bases from V and 5 bases from J, with 15 bases between. The CDR3 extends over 14 amino acids. Germline CDR1 and CDR2: MDHEN and SYDVKM. CDR3 sequence (DNA): TGTGCCAGCAGTCCGCCTCTAGAGGGGGAGACCCAGTACTTC. Translating it yields CASSPPLEGETQYF.

V usage is TRBV15 and J usage is TRBJ2-1, with 10 bases aligning to TRBD1. The trim removed 1 base at V and 6 bases at J, leaving 6 bases unmatched. The germline V gene has CDR1 LNHNV and CDR2 YYDKDF (reference sequence). The CDR3 length is 16 residues. CDR3 protein: CATSRGRTGGGNEQFF. CDR3 nucleotides: TGTGCCACCAGCAGAGGGAGGACAGGGGGAGGCAATGAGCAGTTCTTC. Complete variable domain (other parts from reference TRBV15 and TRBJ2-1): DAMVIQNPRYQVTQFGKPVTLSCSQTLNHNVMYWYQQKSSQAPKLLFHYYDKDFNNEADTPDNFQSRRPNTSFCFLDIRSPGLGDTAMYLCATSRGRTGGGNEQFFGPGTRLTVL.

The chain has TRBV7-9 and TRBJ2-4; D gene ambiguous. V gave up 1 base and J gave up 0 bases, with 4 bases separating them. This CDR3 comprises 14 residues. Germline values: CDR1 SEHNR, CDR2 FQNEAQ (reference sequence). CDR3 region: CASSLVLAKNIQYF. In DNA form, the CDR3 reads TGTGCCAGCAGCTTAGTACTAGCCAAAAACATTCAGTACTTC. The whole variable domain, remainder taken from reference TRBV7-9 and TRBJ2-4, is DTGVSQNPRHKITKRGQNVTFRCDPISEHNRLYWYRQTLGQGPEFLTYFQNEAQLEKSRLLSDRFSAERPKGSFSTLEIQRTEQGDSAMYLCASSLVLAKNIQYFGAGTRLSVL.

Only a few counts were recorded for this clone. The rearrangement links TRBV7-2 to TRBJ1-3, with 7 bases matching TRBD1. The CDR3 has 13 residues. CDR1 SGHTA and CDR2 FQGNSA come from the germline V gene. V lost 4 bases and J lost 4; bases outside the gene matches: 1. CDR3 loop: CASSWGQGNTIYF. CDR3 sequence (DNA): TGTGCCAGCAGCTGGGGACAGGGAAACACCATATATTTT.

This chain uses TRBV18 with TRBJ1-4; no reliable D call. The CDR3 spans 16 residues. V was pared by 3 bases and J by 0 bases, with 11 bases between. The germline gives CDR1 KGHSH, CDR2 LQKENI. In DNA, the CDR3 is TGTGCCAGCTCACCGGCTGGGATACCAACTAATGAAAAACTGTTTTTT. Translation: CASSPAGIPTNEKLFF. Variable domain in full (rest from reference TRBV18 and TRBJ1-4): NAGVMQNPRHLVRRRGQEARLRCSPMKGHSHVYWYRQLPEEGLKFMVYLQKENIIDESGMPKERFSAEFPKEGPSILRIQQVVRGDSAAYFCASSPAGIPTNEKLFFGSGTQLSVL.

Here the CDR3 DNA reads TGCAGTGTGGATTCGGGCTATGGCTACACCTTC. This codes for CSVDSGYGYTF. The chain recombines TRBV20-1 with TRBJ1-2; D is uncertain. Trimming removed 7 bases at V and 4 bases at J, with 10 bases between. The CDR3 is made up of 11 amino acids. Per the germline V gene, CDR1 is DFQATT and CDR2 is SNEGSKA (reference sequence).

The genes are TRBV15 and TRBJ2-1; TRBD1 might be the D (6 bases). CDR3 length: 18 amino acids. V lost 3 bases and J lost 0, with 18 bases in between. Germline V lookup: CDR1 LNHNV, CDR2 YYDKDF (reference sequence). As DNA, the CDR3 is TGTGCCACCAGCAGCCCTACAGGGCGAAGGGACTCCTACAATGAGCAGTTCTTC. Protein product: CATSSPTGRRDSYNEQFF.

V gene TRBV19 combines with J gene TRBJ2-1, with D possibly TRBD1 on 7 matching bases. This CDR3 is 14 amino acids long. CDR1 is LNHDA and CDR2 is SQIVND in the germline V gene (reference sequence). Trimming stripped 6 bases from V and 1 base from J, with 10 bases between. The CDR3 loop reads CASSAGQSYNEQFF. The CDR3 DNA reads as TGTGCCAGTAGCGCGGGACAGTCCTACAATGAGCAGTTCTTC. Combining the CDR3 with reference TRBV19 and TRBJ2-1 gives the whole variable domain DGGITQSPKYLFRKEGQNVTLSCEQNLNHDAMYWYRQDPGQGLRLIYYSQIVNDFQKGDIAEGYSVSREKKESFPLTVTSAQKNPTAFYLCASSAGQSYNEQFFGPGTRLTVL.